This T cell receptor (beta chain) was documented in a study of blood T cells in healthy people across ages. Points from the study as a whole: Aged donors had fewer naive CD4+ cells and lower diversity than long-lived donors. Possibly, changes in expanded clonotypes were confounded because donor CMV status was unknown. Diversity of TCR beta correlated strongly with naive T cell percentage.

Alongside a J-beta primer mix, a sample-barcoded 5' primer served in a second PCR lasting 7 to 11 cycles. Every individual sample yielded 2.5 million or more paired-end reads (each containing CDR3). One entry per CDR3 protein, called by TCRdb with MiXCR from the 5' RACE reads. The top ten hold approximately 7.9% of the sample, which has about 1,400,000 distinct CDR3 sequences, roughly 40% seen once. The CDR3 is 12 residues long. The V and J ends lost 1 base and 12 bases respectively, with 9 bases between them. CDR1 and CDR2 from the germline V gene are MGHRA and YSYEKL. This clonotype was seen more than once but under ten times. Its specificity is unknown.

The sequencing input was blood. The rearrangement links TRBV4-1 to TRBJ2-2; D might be TRBD1 or TRBD2, each matching 6 bases. This sequence originates from a woman aged 18-30 years in good health. The CDR3 sequence: CASSQAGAQLFF. DNA of the CDR3: TGCGCCAGCAGCCAAGCGGGGGCGCAGCTGTTTTTT.